This entry lists 7 T cell receptor beta chains sequenced from one sample in a study of T cell repertoires in cytomegalovirus infection. TCRdb passed the reads through MiXCR, listing each CDR3 protein once. The sample lists roughly 100,000 distinct CDR3 sequences, about 15% seen once, with about 7.3% in the top ten. The material sequenced was PBMCs. The receptors shown here come from a human donor in good health (CMV status not recorded). Some clones in this sample may be carry-over from other donors' samples.

This clonotype was picked up many times. This sequence joins TRBV11-2 and TRBJ1-2; the D is unclear. The length of the CDR3 is 17 residues. The ends were cut back, 5 bases at V and 2 bases at J, with 21 bases in the middle. Per the germline V gene, CDR1 is SGHAT and CDR2 is FQNNGV. The CDR3 DNA sequence: TGTGCCAGCAGCGGGTCAAATACAGCCCAGGACAACTATGGCTACACCTTC. Translation gives CASSGSNTAQDNYGYTF.

This clonotype was found many times. V gene TRBV11-2 combines with J gene TRBJ2-5; no reliable D call. Between the trimmed V and J ends, which lost 2 bases and 1 base, there was a span of 11 bases. CDR1 is SGHAT and CDR2 is FQNNGV in the germline V gene. This CDR3 comprises 15 residues. CDR3 DNA sequence: TGTGCCAGCAGCTTAAGTTGGGGATTCCAAGAGACCCAGTACTTC. This translates into CASSLSWGFQETQYF.

This clonotype was picked up many times. The chain uses TRBV15 and TRBJ2-5, with 8 nucleotides matching TRBD1. CDR3 size: 15 residues. The V gene end was trimmed by 5 bases and the J gene end by 1 base; junction bases not matched to a gene: 6. CDR1 is LNHNV and CDR2 is YYDKDF in the germline V gene (reference sequence). Written as DNA, the CDR3 is TGTGCCACCAGCTCGGGACAGGACCTCCAAGAGACCCAGTACTTC. It specifies CATSSGQDLQETQYF. Combining the CDR3 with reference TRBV15 and TRBJ2-5 gives the whole variable domain DAMVIQNPRYQVTQFGKPVTLSCSQTLNHNVMYWYQQKSSQAPKLLFHYYDKDFNNEADTPDNFQSRRPNTSFCFLDIRSPGLGDTAMYLCATSSGQDLQETQYFGPGTRLLVL.

This chain connects TRBV3-1 to TRBJ1-5, with a possible D match to TRBD1 (5 bases). The CDR3 extends over 17 amino acids. Germline assignment: CDR1 LGHDT and CDR2 YNNKEL (reference sequence). V dropped 8 bases and J dropped 1 base, with 21 bases sitting between them. In DNA, the CDR3 is TGTGCCAGCCGGTTGGGGGAGCGGGCGGAAAGCAATCAGCCCCAGCATTTT. It encodes CASRLGERAESNQPQHF. The full variable domain, its missing parts supplied by reference TRBV3-1 and TRBJ1-5, is DTAVSQTPKYLVTQMGNDKSIKCEQNLGHDTMYWYKQDSKKFLKIMFSYNNKELIINETVPNRFSPKSPDKAHLNLHINSLELGDSAVYFCASRLGERAESNQPQHFGDGTRLSIL.

The chain is built from TRBV29-1 and TRBJ1-1; no firm D call. The germline CDR1 and CDR2 sequences are SQVTM and ANQGSEA. The CDR3 runs 13 residues. The germline V and J ends were trimmed by 2 bases and 5 bases, with 12 bases remaining between them. CDR3 region: CSVETGFGTEAFF. The CDR3 DNA is TGCAGCGTTGAAACGGGCTTTGGGACTGAAGCTTTCTTT. The full variable domain, its missing parts supplied by reference TRBV29-1 and TRBJ1-1, is SAVISQKPSRDICQRGTSLTIQCQVDSQVTMMFWYRQQPGQSLTLIATANQGSEATYESGFVIDKFPISRPNLTFSTLTVSNMSPEDSSIYLCSVETGFGTEAFFGQGTRLTVV.

Ten or more counts support this clonotype. Here the CDR3 reads CASRRAAANEKLFF. The CDR3 coding sequence is TGTGCCAGCAGAAGGGCCGCGGCTAATGAAAAACTGTTTTTT. The V call is TRBV12-3 or TRBV12-4, the J call TRBJ1-4; no clear D. V was trimmed by 6 bases and J by 3 bases, leaving 11 bases between them. The CDR3 has 14 amino acids.

This clonotype showed up just a few times. The chain recombines TRBV14 with TRBJ1-1; maybe TRBD1 (5 bases). CDR1 is SGHDN and CDR2 is FVKESK in the germline V gene. This CDR3 is built from 19 residues. The V end lost 1 base, the J end lost 5 bases, and 26 bases lay between the germline ends. The CDR3 region is CASSQAWGNEGPRWTEAFF. For the CDR3, the DNA is TGTGCCAGCAGCCAAGCGTGGGGTAATGAGGGGCCCCGATGGACTGAAGCTTTCTTT. Using reference TRBV14 and TRBJ1-1 for the parts outside the CDR3, the full variable domain is EAGVTQFPSHSVIEKGQTVTLRCDPISGHDNLYWYRRVMGKEIKFLLHFVKESKQDESGMPNNRFLAERTGGTYSTLKVQPAELEDSGVYFCASSQAWGNEGPRWTEAFFGQGTRLTVV.